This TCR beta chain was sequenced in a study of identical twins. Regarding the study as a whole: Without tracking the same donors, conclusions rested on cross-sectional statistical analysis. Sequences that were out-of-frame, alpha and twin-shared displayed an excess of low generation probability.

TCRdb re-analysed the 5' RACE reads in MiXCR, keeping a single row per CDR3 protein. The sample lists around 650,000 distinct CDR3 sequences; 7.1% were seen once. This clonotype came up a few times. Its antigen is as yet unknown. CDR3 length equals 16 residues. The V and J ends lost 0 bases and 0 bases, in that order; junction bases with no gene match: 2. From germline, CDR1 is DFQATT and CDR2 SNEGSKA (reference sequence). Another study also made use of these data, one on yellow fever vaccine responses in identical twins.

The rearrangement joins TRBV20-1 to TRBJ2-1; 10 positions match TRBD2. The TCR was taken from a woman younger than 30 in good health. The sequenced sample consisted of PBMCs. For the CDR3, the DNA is TGCAGTGCTAGAGAGGTAGCGGGGGGCTCCTACAATGAGCAGTTCTTC. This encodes CSAREVAGGSYNEQFF.